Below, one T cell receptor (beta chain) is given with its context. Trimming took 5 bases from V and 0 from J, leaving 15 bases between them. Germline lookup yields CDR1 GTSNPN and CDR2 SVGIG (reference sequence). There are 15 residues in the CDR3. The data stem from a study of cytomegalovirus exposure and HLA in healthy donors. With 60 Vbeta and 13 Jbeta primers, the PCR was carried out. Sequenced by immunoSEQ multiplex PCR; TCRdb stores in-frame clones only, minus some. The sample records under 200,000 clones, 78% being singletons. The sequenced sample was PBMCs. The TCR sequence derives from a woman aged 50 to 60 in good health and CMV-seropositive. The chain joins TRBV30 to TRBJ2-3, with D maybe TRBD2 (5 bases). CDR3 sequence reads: CAWRGAEISTDTQYF. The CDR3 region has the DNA TGTGCCTGGCGGGGAGCGGAGATTAGCACAGATACGCAGTATTTT.